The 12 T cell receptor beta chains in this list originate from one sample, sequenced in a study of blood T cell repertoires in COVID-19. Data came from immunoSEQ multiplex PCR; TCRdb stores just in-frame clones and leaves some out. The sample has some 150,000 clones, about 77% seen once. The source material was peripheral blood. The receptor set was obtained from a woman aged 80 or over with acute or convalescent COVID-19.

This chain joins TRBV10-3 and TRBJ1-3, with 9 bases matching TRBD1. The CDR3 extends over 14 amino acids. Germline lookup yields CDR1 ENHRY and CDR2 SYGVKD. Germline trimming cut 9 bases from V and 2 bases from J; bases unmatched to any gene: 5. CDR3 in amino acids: CAITQGAAGNTIYF. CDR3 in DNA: TGTGCCATTACACAGGGGGCGGCTGGAAACACCATATATTTT.

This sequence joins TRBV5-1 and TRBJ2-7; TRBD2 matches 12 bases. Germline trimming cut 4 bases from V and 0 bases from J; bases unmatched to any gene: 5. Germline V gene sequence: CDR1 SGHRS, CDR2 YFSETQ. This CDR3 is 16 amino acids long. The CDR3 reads CASSPGTSGSSYEQYF. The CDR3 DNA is TGCGCCAGCAGCCCGGGGACTAGCGGGTCCTCCTACGAGCAGTACTTC.

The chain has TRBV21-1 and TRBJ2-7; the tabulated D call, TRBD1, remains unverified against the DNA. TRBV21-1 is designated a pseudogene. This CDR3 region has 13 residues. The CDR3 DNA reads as TGTGCCAGCAGCAAAGGAGACAGGTACGAGCAGTACTTC. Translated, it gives CASSKGDRYEQYF.

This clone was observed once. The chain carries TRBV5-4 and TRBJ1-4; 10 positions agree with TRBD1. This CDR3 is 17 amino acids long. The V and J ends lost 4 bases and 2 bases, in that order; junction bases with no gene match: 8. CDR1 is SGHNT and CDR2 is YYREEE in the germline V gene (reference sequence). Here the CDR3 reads CASSITGTGVTNEKLFF. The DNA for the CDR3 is TGTGCCAGCAGCATTACCGGGACAGGGGTGACTAATGAAAAACTGTTTTTT.

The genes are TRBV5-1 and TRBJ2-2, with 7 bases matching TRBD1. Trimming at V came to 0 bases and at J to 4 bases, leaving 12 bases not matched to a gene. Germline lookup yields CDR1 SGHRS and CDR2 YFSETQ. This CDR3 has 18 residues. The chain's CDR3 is CASSLGYHRGRSTGELFF. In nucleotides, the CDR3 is TGCGCCAGCAGCTTGGGGTACCACAGGGGTCGAAGCACCGGGGAGCTGTTTTTT.

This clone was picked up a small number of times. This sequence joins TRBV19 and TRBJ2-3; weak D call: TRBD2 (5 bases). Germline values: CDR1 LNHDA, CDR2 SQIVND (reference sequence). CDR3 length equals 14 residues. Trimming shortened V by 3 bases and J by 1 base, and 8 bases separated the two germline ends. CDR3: CASSMWGGTDTQYF. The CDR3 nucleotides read TGTGCCAGTAGTATGTGGGGAGGCACAGATACGCAGTATTTT.

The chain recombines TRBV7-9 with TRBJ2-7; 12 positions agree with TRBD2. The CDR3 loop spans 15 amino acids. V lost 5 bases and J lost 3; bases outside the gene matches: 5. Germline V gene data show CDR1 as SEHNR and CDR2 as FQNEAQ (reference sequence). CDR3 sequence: CASSSRTSGVYEQYF. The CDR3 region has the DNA TGTGCCAGCAGCAGCCGGACTAGCGGGGTCTACGAGCAGTACTTC.

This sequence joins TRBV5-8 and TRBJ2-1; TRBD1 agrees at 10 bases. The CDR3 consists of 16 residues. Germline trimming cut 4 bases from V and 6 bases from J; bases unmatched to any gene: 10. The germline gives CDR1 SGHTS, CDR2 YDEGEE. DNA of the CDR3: TGTGCCAGCAGCAACCAACCGGGACAGGGGTCCAATGAGCAGTTCTTC. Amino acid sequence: CASSNQPGQGSNEQFF.

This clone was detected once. The CDR3 loop reads CASSQPGRDQNTGELFF. DNA of the CDR3: TGTGCCAGCAGCCAACCTGGACGGGATCAGAACACCGGGGAGCTGTTTTTT. The chain combines TRBV14 with TRBJ2-2; D is possibly TRBD2 (5 bases). The germline CDR1 and CDR2 sequences are SGHDN and FVKESK. The CDR3 sequence is 17 residues long. V dropped 2 bases and J dropped 1 base, with 14 bases sitting between them.

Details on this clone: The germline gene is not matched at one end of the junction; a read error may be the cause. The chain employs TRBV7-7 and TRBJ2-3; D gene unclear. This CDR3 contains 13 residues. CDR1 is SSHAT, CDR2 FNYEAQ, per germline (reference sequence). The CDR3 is CASSLSGTDTQYF. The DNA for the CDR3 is TGTGCTAGCAGCTTATCGGGCACAGATACGCAGTATTTT.

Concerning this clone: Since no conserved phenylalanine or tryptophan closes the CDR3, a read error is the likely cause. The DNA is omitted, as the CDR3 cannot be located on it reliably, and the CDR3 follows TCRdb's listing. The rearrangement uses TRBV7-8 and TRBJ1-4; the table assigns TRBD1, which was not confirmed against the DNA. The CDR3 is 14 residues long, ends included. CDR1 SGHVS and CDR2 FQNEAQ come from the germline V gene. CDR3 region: CASSKMSGQKLIWS.

CDR3 nucleotide sequence: TGCGCCAGCAGCCCCACTAGCGGGGTGGATACGCAGTATTTT. Its protein is CASSPTSGVDTQYF. The chain employs TRBV4-1 and TRBJ2-3; 10 nucleotides align to TRBD2. This CDR3 region has 14 residues. With V trimmed by 4 bases and J by 6 bases, 4 bases remained unmatched. The germline V gene has CDR1 MGHRA and CDR2 YSYEKL.